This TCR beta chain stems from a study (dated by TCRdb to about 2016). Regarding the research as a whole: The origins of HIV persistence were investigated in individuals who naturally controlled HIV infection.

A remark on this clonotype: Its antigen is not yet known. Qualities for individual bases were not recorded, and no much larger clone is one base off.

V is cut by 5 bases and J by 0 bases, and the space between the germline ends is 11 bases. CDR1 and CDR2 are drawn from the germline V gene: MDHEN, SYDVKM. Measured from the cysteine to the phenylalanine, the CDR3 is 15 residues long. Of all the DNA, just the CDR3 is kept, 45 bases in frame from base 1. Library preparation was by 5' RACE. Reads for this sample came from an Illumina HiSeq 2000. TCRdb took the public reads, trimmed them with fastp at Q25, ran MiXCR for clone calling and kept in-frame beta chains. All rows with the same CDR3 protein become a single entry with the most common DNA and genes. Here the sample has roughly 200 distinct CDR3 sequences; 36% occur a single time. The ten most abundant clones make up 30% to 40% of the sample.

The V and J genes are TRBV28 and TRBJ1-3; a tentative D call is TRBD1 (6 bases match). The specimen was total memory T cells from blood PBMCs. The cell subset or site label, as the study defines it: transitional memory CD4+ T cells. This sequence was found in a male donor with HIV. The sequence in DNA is TGTGCCAGCAGTCCGACAGGAATCTCTGGAAACACCATATATTTT. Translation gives CASSPTGISGNTIYF.